The text below deals with one T cell receptor beta chain. This receptor's antigen is unknown. Base qualities were left out, and no much larger clone turns up one base away. Genomic DNA was extracted from sorted cells for sequencing of the TCRbeta CDR3 region. TCRbeta CDR3 regions were sequenced using the immunoSEQ Assay. The table comes from immuneACCESS by way of TCRdb, which keeps in-frame sequences with V and J called. Part of the clones is missing from these tables; in studies checked, under half for an unresolved V gene and the rest for unknown reasons. The sample data list around 64,000 clones, and approximately 78% of these were observed just once. The ten largest clones capture less than 5% of the sample. The CDR3 covers 14 residues, taking in both the cysteine and the phenylalanine. CDR3 DNA is the only sequence kept; it has 42 bases, read in frame from the first base. The V end loses 7 bases and the J end loses 3 bases, and a stretch of 15 bases separates them. CDR1 is given as SEHNR and CDR2 as FQNEAQ, both from the germline V gene (reference sequence).

The trial excluded patients who had a history of autoimmune disease or who were on systemic immunosuppression. Peripheral blood for TCR sequencing was collected from all dose cohorts at baseline, on cycle 4 day 1, and on cycle 7 day 1. Samples came from an open-label, multicenter, first-in-human phase I dose-escalation trial of ivuxolimab. The trial enrolled adults with locally advanced or metastatic head and neck squamous cell, hepatocellular, melanoma or renal cell carcinoma. Before TCR sequencing, CD4+ T cells and CD8+ T cells were sorted from peripheral blood as separate populations. These data are taken from a study of OX40 agonist ivuxolimab in advanced cancers. Context from the whole study: Ivuxolimab, which targeted the costimulatory receptor OX40 (CD134), was an agonistic, fully human IgG2 monoclonal antibody. The point of sequencing TCRbeta in the periphery was to test whether ivuxolimab changed TCR sequence diversity and drove clonal T-cell expansion. Patients were allowed to have had prior anti-PD-1, anti-PD-L1 or anti-CTLA-4 therapy, and 30% to 50% of the dose-escalation patients had previously received checkpoint inhibitors. A male proportion of 82.7% and a mean age of approximately 55 years, ranging from about 23 to 90, were recorded for the dose-escalation cohort. Intravenous ivuxolimab was administered to patients every 2 weeks at six dose levels: 0.01, 0.1, 0.3, 1.5, 3 and 10 mg/kg. The paper covers the monotherapy dose-escalation part of the phase I ivuxolimab trial, which included N ≈ 50 patients. Among the roughly 52 dose-escalation patients, approximately 20 had hepatocellular carcinoma, around 15 melanoma, 9 renal cell carcinoma and 9 head and neck cancer. Partial responses were achieved by three dose-escalation patients, of whom one had hepatocellular carcinoma and two had cutaneous melanoma. Beyond this particular receptor, the publication reports: At doses of 0.1 to 3.0 mg/kg, clonal expansion of both CD4+ and CD8+ blood T cells was observed from baseline to week 6. After ivuxolimab, expanded clones were on average more numerous among CD8+ T cells than among CD4+ T cells. In partial responders in the 0.1-3.0 mg/kg groups, normalized peripheral clonal expansion was found to be among the lowest, especially among CD8+ T cells. Low levels of normalized T-cell clonal expansion were also shown by some nonresponding patients. Antigen specificity was not determined for the clonally expanded peripheral T cells.

Sequenced material: CD4+ or CD8+ T cells sorted from blood, taken in a trial of the OX40 agonist ivuxolimab. The V and J segments used are TRBV7-9 and TRBJ2-5; TRBD1 is possibly the D segment (6 matching bases). This receptor was taken from an adult with an advanced solid tumor such as melanoma, head and neck, liver or kidney cancer. Read as DNA, the sequence is TGTGCCAGCACATTCCAGGGGCGAGAAGAGACCCAGTACTTC. Its protein is CASTFQGREETQYF.